This TCR beta chain was recorded in a study of OX40 agonist ivuxolimab in advanced cancers. CDR1 is SGHRS and CDR2 is YFSETQ in the germline V gene. The ends lost 0 bases at V and 2 bases at J; junction bases unmatched: 5. This CDR3 region has 15 residues. Whole-study results and caveats: Relative to CD4+, CD8+ T cells held more expanded clones on average.

As for this clone: Its matching antigen is unknown.

Clones were sequenced by immunoSEQ multiplex PCR, and TCRdb holds only the in-frame ones, with some missing. This table holds 77,000 or so clones, more than 80% found once. The rearrangement links TRBV5-1 to TRBJ2-7, with TRBD1 matching 7 bases. The sequence was obtained from an adult with an advanced solid tumor such as melanoma, head and neck, liver or kidney cancer. The sequences come from CD4+ or CD8+ T cells sorted from blood, collected in a trial of the OX40 agonist ivuxolimab. CDR3 loop: CASSLGGTETYEQYF. Here the CDR3 DNA reads TGCGCCAGCAGCTTGGGAGGGACAGAGACCTACGAGCAGTACTTC.